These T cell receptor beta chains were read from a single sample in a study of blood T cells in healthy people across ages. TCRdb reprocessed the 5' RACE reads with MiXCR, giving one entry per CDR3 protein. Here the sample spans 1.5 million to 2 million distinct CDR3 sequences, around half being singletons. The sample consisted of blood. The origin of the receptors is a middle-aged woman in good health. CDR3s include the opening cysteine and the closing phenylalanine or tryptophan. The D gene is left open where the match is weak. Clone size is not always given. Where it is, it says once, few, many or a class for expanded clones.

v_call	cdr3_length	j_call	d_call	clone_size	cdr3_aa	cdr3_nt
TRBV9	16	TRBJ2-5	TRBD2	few	CASSAELAGGQETQYF	TGTGCCAGCAGCGCTGAACTAGCGGGGGGGCAAGAGACCCAGTACTTC
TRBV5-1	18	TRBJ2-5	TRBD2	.	CASSSPRTSGGAGETQYF	TGCGCCAGCAGCTCGCCGAGGACTAGCGGGGGGGCCGGAGAGACCCAGTACTTC
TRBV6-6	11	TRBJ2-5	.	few	CASSSSPTQYF	TGTGCCAGCAGTTCCTCCCCTACCCAGTACTTC
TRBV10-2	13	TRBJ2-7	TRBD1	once	CASLDRKNYEQYF	TGCGCCAGTTTGGACAGGAAAAACTACGAGCAGTACTTC
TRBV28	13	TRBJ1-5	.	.	CASSLVQRQPQHF	TGTGCCAGCAGTTTAGTCCAGAGGCAGCCCCAGCATTTT
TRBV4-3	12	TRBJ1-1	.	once	CASSQRGLAAFF	TGCGCCAGCAGCCAACGTGGTCTAGCAGCTTTCTTT
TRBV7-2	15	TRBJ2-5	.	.	CASSQEAGSSETQYF	TGTGCCAGCAGCCAAGAAGCCGGGAGCTCGGAGACCCAGTACTTC
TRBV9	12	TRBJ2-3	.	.	CASSVYPDTQYF	TGTGCCAGCAGCGTGTATCCAGATACGCAGTATTTT
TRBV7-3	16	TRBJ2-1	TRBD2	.	CASSLGTSGGRYEQFF	TGTGCCAGCAGCTTGGGGACTAGCGGGGGGAGGTATGAGCAGTTCTTC
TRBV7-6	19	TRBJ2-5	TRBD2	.	CASSLGLGLAGGLQETQYF	TGTGCCAGCAGCTTAGGGTTGGGACTAGCGGGGGGGCTACAAGAGACCCAGTACTTC
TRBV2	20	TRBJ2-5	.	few	CASSYPRDTVGLAEKETQYF	TGTGCCAGCAGTTACCCCAGGGACACCGTCGGGCTAGCGGAAAAAGAGACCCAGTACTTC
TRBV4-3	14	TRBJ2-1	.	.	CASSHLGRAQEQFF	TGCGCCAGCAGCCACCTTGGCAGGGCGCAGGAGCAGTTCTTC
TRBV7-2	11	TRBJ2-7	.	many	CASSMAAEQYF	TGTGCCAGCAGCATGGCGGCCGAGCAGTACTTC
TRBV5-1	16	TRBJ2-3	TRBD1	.	CASSMGQGGRTDTQYF	TGCGCCAGCAGCATGGGACAGGGTGGGAGGACAGATACGCAGTATTTT
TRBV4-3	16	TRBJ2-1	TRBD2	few	CASSQDDRGGLNEQFF	TGCGCCAGCAGCCAAGATGACCGGGGGGGCCTCAATGAGCAGTTCTTC
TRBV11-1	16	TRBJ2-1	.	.	CASSLEMEAAYNEQFF	TGTGCCAGCAGCTTAGAGATGGAGGCCGCCTACAATGAGCAGTTCTTC
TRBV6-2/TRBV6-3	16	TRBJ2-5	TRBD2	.	CASSSPRLAGKETQYF	TGTGCCAGCAGTTCCCCTCGACTAGCGGGGAAGGAGACCCAGTACTTC
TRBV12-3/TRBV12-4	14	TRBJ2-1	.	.	CASSLAVQMDEQFF	TGTGCCAGCAGTTTAGCAGTTCAGATGGATGAGCAGTTCTTC
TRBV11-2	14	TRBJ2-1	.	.	CASNLRGGVHEQFF	TGTGCCAGCAACCTTAGGGGGGGGGTGCATGAGCAGTTCTTC
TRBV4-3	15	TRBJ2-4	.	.	CASSQDKGGQRVQYF	TGCGCCAGCAGCCAAGATAAGGGCGGACAAAGGGTTCAGTACTTC
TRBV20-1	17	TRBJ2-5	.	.	CSATLQGGRLYQETQYF	TGCAGTGCTACCCTTCAGGGGGGGCGCCTCTACCAAGAGACCCAGTACTTC
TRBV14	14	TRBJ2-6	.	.	CASSQDRRVNVLTF	TGTGCCAGCAGCCAAGATCGGAGGGTCAACGTCCTGACTTTC
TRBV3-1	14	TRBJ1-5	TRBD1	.	CASSPGTGVWPQHF	TGTGCCAGCAGCCCTGGGACAGGGGTATGGCCCCAGCATTTT
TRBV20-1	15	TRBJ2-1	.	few	CSARPWGALYNEQFF	TGCAGTGCTAGACCATGGGGGGCTCTCTACAATGAGCAGTTCTTC
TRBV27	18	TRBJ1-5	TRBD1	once	CASSPFRTGGLTNQPQHF	TGTGCCAGCAGTCCGTTCCGGACAGGGGGTCTAACCAATCAGCCCCAGCATTTT
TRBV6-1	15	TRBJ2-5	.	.	CASSATKTVQETQYF	TGTGCCAGCAGTGCCACAAAGACAGTCCAAGAGACCCAGTACTTC
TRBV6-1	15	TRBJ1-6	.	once	CASSEASGANSPLHF	TGTGCCAGCAGTGAAGCTTCAGGGGCTAATTCACCCCTCCACTTT
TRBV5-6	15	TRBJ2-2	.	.	CASSEGLGDTGELFF	TGTGCCAGCAGCGAGGGCCTAGGGGACACCGGGGAGCTGTTTTTT
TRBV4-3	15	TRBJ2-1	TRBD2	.	CASSQSGRGYDEQFF	TGCGCCAGCAGCCAGAGCGGGCGGGGGTATGATGAGCAGTTCTTC
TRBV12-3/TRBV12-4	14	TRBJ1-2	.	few	CASSLMPDQSGYTF	TGTGCCAGCAGTTTAATGCCAGATCAATCGGGCTACACCTTC
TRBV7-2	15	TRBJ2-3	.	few	CASSLEWQGADTQYF	TGTGCCAGCAGCTTAGAGTGGCAGGGAGCAGATACGCAGTATTTT
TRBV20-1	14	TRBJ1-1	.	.	CSVDHRRSNTEAFF	TGCAGTGTGGACCACAGGAGGTCTAACACTGAAGCTTTCTTT
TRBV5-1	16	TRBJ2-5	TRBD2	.	CASSSRPLAGGETQYF	TGCGCCAGCAGCTCCAGACCCTTAGCGGGGGGAGAGACCCAGTACTTC
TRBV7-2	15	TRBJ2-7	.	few	CASSHIPGDYYEQYF	TGTGCCAGCAGCCACATCCCTGGGGATTACTACGAGCAGTACTTC
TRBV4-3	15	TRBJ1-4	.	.	CASSPDTGTNEKLFF	TGCGCCAGCAGCCCCGACACAGGGACTAATGAAAAACTGTTTTTT
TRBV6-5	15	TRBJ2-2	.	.	CASSYSLAGTGELFF	TGTGCCAGCAGTTACTCGCTAGCTGGGACCGGGGAGCTGTTTTTT
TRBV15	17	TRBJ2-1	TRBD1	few	CATSRVTGTGASNEQFF	TGTGCCACCAGCAGAGTAACCGGGACAGGGGCAAGCAATGAGCAGTTCTTC
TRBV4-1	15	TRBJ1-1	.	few	CASSQVEGASTEAFF	TGCGCCAGCAGCCAAGTTGAAGGGGCTTCTACAGAAGCTTTCTTT
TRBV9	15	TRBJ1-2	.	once	CASSVDGGTSYGYTF	TGTGCCAGCAGCGTAGACGGGGGGACTTCCTATGGCTACACCTTC
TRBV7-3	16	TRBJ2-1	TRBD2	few	CASSSSRTRRGNEQFF	TGTGCCAGCAGCTCCTCACGGACTAGGAGGGGCAATGAGCAGTTCTTC
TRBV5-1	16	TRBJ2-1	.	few	CASSPKTGSSYNEQFF	TGCGCCAGCAGCCCCAAAACAGGGAGCTCCTACAATGAGCAGTTCTTC
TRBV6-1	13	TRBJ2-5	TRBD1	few	CASSTGEWETQYF	TGTGCCAGCAGTACAGGGGAGTGGGAGACCCAGTACTTC